The clone carrying this T cell receptor (beta chain) has just a few counts. CDR3 length: 14 amino acids. Germline V gene data show CDR1 as SGHDT and CDR2 as YYEEEE. Deletions cut 2 bases from V and 3 bases from J, with 11 bases between. The data stem from a study of blood T cell repertoires in COVID-19. Study background: Acute-phase and convalescent COVID-19 samples originated in the United States, Italy and Spain. PBMCs, B-cell-depleted T cells, or T cells were the source of the cDNA or gDNA that made up the material.

In the source study's methods: Amplified reference gene primers provided the basis for estimating nucleated cell counts. Generated by immunoSEQ multiplex PCR, the TCRdb table keeps only in-frame clones and is missing some. The V and J calls and the clone size are those of that table, but D and trimming were determined from the DNA. Counted here are 350,000 to 450,000 clones, 85% occurring once; the ten biggest clones make up under 4%. Source material: peripheral blood. The chain employs TRBV5-6 and TRBJ1-2, with D perhaps matching TRBD1 (6 bases). The sequence was collected from a woman under 30 with acute or convalescent COVID-19. CDR3 residues: CASSFLDRHYGYTF. The CDR3 bases are TGTGCCAGCAGCTTCCTCGACAGGCACTATGGCTACACCTTC.